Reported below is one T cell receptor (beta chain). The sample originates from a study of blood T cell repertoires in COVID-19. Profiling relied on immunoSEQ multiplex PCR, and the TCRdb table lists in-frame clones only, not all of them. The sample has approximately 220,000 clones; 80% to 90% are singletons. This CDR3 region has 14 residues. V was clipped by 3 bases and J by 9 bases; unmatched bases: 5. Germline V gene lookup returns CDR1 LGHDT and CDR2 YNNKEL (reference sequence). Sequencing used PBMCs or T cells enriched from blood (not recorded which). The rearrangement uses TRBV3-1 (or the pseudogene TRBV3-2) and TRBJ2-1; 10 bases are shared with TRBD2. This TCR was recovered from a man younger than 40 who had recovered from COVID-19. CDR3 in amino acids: CASSHLAGVAEQFF. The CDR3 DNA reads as TGTGCCAGCAGCCATCTAGCGGGGGTCGCTGAGCAGTTCTTC.